The 21 T cell receptor beta chains given below trace back to one sample, sequenced in a study of shared T cell receptors in the human thymus. Profiled with immunoSEQ multiplex PCR; TCRdb holds only in-frame clones, not every one. This sample has hundreds of thousands of clones, with around 82% found just once. These same data were also listed under a study on human thymus T cells.

The sample consisted of thymocytes. The receptor source for this set is a boy in the first two years of life with a congenital heart defect.

The J gene is TRBJ2-7, the V gene TRBV20-1; maybe TRBD1 (5 bases). The CDR3 contains 10 residues. CDR1 and CDR2 from the germline V gene are DFQATT and SNEGSKA (reference sequence). With 2 bases removed from V and 11 bases from J, the gap between germline ends came to 10 bases. The DNA for the CDR3 is TGCAGTGCTAGACGCAGGGCTGAGTACTTC. Translated: CSARRRAEYF.

The chain carries TRBV4-2 and TRBJ2-3; TRBD2 matches at 9 bases. Per germline, CDR1 LGHNA and CDR2 YNFKEQ. The J segment lost 2 bases and the V segment lost 4 bases, leaving 10 bases of the junction unmatched. CDR3 length: 17 amino acids. Here the CDR3 reads CASSPRGKREDTDTQYF. The CDR3 DNA reads as TGTGCCAGCAGCCCCCGGGGGAAGCGGGAGGACACAGATACGCAGTATTTT.

The chain is built from TRBV2 and TRBJ2-7, with TRBD2 matching 8 bases. Germline V gene data show CDR1 as SNHLY and CDR2 as FYNNEI. CDR3 length: 15 residues. V gave up 6 bases and J gave up 6 bases; unmatched junction bases: 13. CDR3 amino acids: CASRGGRTSPVEQYF. CDR3 nucleotides: TGTGCCAGCAGGGGGGGCCGGACTAGCCCGGTCGAGCAGTACTTC.

The V call is TRBV13, the J call TRBJ2-7; TRBD1 aligns across 8 bases. CDR3 size: 16 residues. Germline CDR1 reads PRHDT; CDR2 reads FYEKMQ (reference sequence). J lost 4 bases, V lost 4 bases, and 12 bases had no gene match. CDR3 nucleotides: TGTGCCAGCAGCTACAAACCGGGACAGGAATCATACGAGCAGTACTTC. This translates into CASSYKPGQESYEQYF.

The chain joins TRBV4-3 to TRBJ2-1; D call uncertain. The V end was cut by 0 bases, the J end by 1 base, with 19 bases between. Germline CDR1 and CDR2: LGHNA and YSLEER. The CDR3 runs 19 residues. CDR3 bases: TGCGCCAGCAGCCAAGAATGGTCCTTTCTGTGCGATTCCTACAATGAGCAGTTCTTC. It is translated as CASSQEWSFLCDSYNEQFF.

This clone occurred once. This sequence joins TRBV4-3 and TRBJ1-5; D gene uncertain. V dropped 1 base and J dropped 4 bases, with 11 bases sitting between them. The CDR3 runs 15 residues. CDR1 is LGHNA, CDR2 YSLEER, per germline. For the CDR3, the DNA is TGCGCCAGCAGCCAAGGACTCAGTTCTAATCAGCCCCAGCATTTT. The encoded protein is CASSQGLSSNQPQHF.

This clone was detected a few times. The chain links TRBV15 to TRBJ2-5; D unclear. Trimming removed 1 base from V and 3 bases from J, with 9 bases in between. Germline-derived CDR1 and CDR2 are LNHNV and YYDKDF (reference sequence). The CDR3 is made up of 14 amino acids. For the CDR3, the DNA is TGTGCCACCAGCAGAGCTAACGAGGAAGAGACCCAGTACTTC. Amino acids: CATSRANEEETQYF.

The chain has TRBV4-1 and TRBJ2-1; 10 nucleotides match TRBD2. Unmatched junction bases numbered 9, after V lost 4 bases and J lost 12 bases. CDR1 MGHRA and CDR2 YSYEKL come from the germline V gene. CDR3 length: 14 amino acids. CDR3 protein: CASSPGLAPKWQFF. The CDR3 nucleotides read TGCGCCAGCAGCCCGGGACTAGCGCCAAAATGGCAGTTCTTC.

The rearrangement joins TRBV9 to TRBJ2-1; 9 positions agree with TRBD2. The V gene end was trimmed by 0 bases and the J gene end by 9 bases; junction bases not matched to a gene: 4. The CDR3 consists of 14 residues. Germline V CDR1 and CDR2: SGDLS, YYNGEE. The CDR3 DNA sequence: TGTGCCAGCAGCGTAGTAGCAGCGGGAGGTGAGCAGTTCTTC. It is translated as CASSVVAAGGEQFF.

J is TRBJ2-2 and V is TRBV27, with 14 bases aligning to TRBD2. The junction had 12 bases not matched to a gene; V was cut back by 9 bases and J by 6 bases. This CDR3 comprises 17 residues. Germline lookup yields CDR1 MNHEY and CDR2 SMNVEV (reference sequence). The CDR3 nucleotides are TGTGCCAGTGGGACTAGCGGGAGAAAGTGGTGGGCCGGGGAGCTGTTTTTT. Translating it yields CASGTSGRKWWAGELFF.

This chain joins TRBV18 and TRBJ2-3, with 14 bases that match TRBD2. CDR3 length: 20 amino acids. Germline V CDR1 and CDR2: KGHSH, LQKENI. The junction had 8 bases not matched to a gene; V was cut back by 0 bases and J by 0 bases. The CDR3 here is CASSPPGRGLAGESTDTQYF. DNA of the CDR3: TGTGCCAGCTCACCACCGGGGAGGGGACTAGCGGGAGAAAGCACAGATACGCAGTATTTT.

The rearrangement joins TRBV14 to TRBJ1-1, with D tentatively TRBD1 (6 bases). The CDR3 sequence is 17 residues long. V was shortened by 5 bases and J by 2 bases, with 21 bases between the two germline ends. The V gene's germline CDR1 is SGHDN and CDR2 FVKESK. CDR3 in amino acids: CASSSAERDTGNTEAFF. DNA of the CDR3: TGTGCCAGCAGCTCCGCCGAACGGGACACTGGCAACACTGAAGCTTTCTTT.

This chain links TRBV11-3 with TRBJ2-7; 8 bases fit TRBD1. There are 15 residues in the CDR3. The germline V gene encodes CDR1 SGHNT and CDR2 YENEEA. J gave up 4 bases and V 4 bases, and 9 bases lay outside the gene matches. CDR3 region: CASSSAGGLGYEQYF. The CDR3 DNA reads as TGTGCCAGCAGCTCCGCAGGGGGCCTGGGATACGAGCAGTACTTC.

The chain recombines TRBV27 with TRBJ2-2, with TRBD2 matching over 15 bases. The junction had 7 bases not matched to a gene; V was cut back by 6 bases and J by 5 bases. Germline CDR1 is MNHEY and CDR2 is SMNVEV (reference sequence). The CDR3 covers 17 residues. The chain's CDR3 is CASSPGLAGGPTGELFF. CDR3 DNA sequence: TGTGCCAGCAGCCCCGGACTAGCGGGAGGGCCGACCGGGGAGCTGTTTTTT.

This sequence joins TRBV4-1 and TRBJ2-1; TRBD2 matches at 7 bases. This CDR3 is 16 amino acids long. V was pared by 2 bases and J by 5 bases, with 9 bases of the junction left unmatched. The germline V gene encodes CDR1 MGHRA and CDR2 YSYEKL. The chain's CDR3 is CASSQHSGTKDNEQFF. Written as DNA, the CDR3 is TGCGCCAGCAGCCAACACTCCGGGACTAAAGACAATGAGCAGTTCTTC.

The rearrangement uses TRBV5-1 and TRBJ1-2, with D uncertain. Germline assignment: CDR1 SGHRS and CDR2 YFSETQ. CDR3 length: 17 residues. V was shortened by 0 bases and J by 4 bases, with 19 bases between the two germline ends. The CDR3 sequence: CASSLEGEGGRRYGYTF. CDR3 bases: TGCGCCAGCAGCTTGGAGGGAGAGGGAGGGAGACGCTATGGCTACACCTTC.

This clone showed up just once. This chain links TRBV5-1 with TRBJ1-1; possible D gene TRBD1, 5 bases. Germline V gene data show CDR1 as SGHRS and CDR2 as YFSETQ. Trimming left V 2 bases short and J 5 bases short, with 16 bases between. This CDR3 region has 15 residues. The CDR3 protein is CASSLAEGRNTEAFF. The CDR3 DNA reads TGCGCCAGCAGCTTAGCTGAGGGGAGGAATACTGAAGCTTTCTTT.

The chain has TRBV13 and TRBJ1-2, with D tentatively TRBD1 (6 bases). Trimming cost V 4 bases and J 6 bases, with 15 bases left between them. The CDR3 extends over 14 amino acids. The germline gives CDR1 PRHDT, CDR2 FYEKMQ (reference sequence). The CDR3 here is CASSSGQLTNGYTF. The CDR3 DNA reads as TGTGCCAGCAGCTCAGGACAGTTAACAAATGGCTACACCTTC.

This rearrangement joins TRBV4-2 to TRBJ2-3; 9 bases fit TRBD2. Germline loops: CDR1 LGHNA, CDR2 YNFKEQ. The trim removed 4 bases at V and 3 bases at J, leaving 8 bases unmatched. This CDR3 has 16 residues. Here the CDR3 DNA reads TGTGCCAGCAGCCTATATAGCGGGGGACTTACAGATACGCAGTATTTT. This sequence encodes CASSLYSGGLTDTQYF.

This clone has just a few counts. The CDR3 region is CASSEYSPGDKETQYF. DNA of the CDR3: TGTGCCAGCAGTGAATATTCTCCAGGGGATAAAGAGACCCAGTACTTC. The chain recombines TRBV25-1 with TRBJ2-5; D may be TRBD1 (6 bases). V lost 0 bases and J 3 bases, leaving 14 bases between the germline ends. The CDR3 runs to 16 residues. CDR1 MGHDK and CDR2 SYGVNS come from the germline V gene. The whole variable domain, filled in from reference TRBV25-1 and TRBJ2-5, reads EADIYQTPRYLVIGTGKKITLECSQTMGHDKMYWYQQDPGMELHLIHYSYGVNSTEKGDLSSESTVSRIRTEHFPLTLESARPSHTSQYLCASSEYSPGDKETQYFGPGTRLLVL.

The chain employs TRBV7-2 and TRBJ2-7; the match to TRBD2 covers 16 bases. The trim removed 5 bases at V and 9 bases at J, leaving 19 bases unmatched. CDR1 SGHTA and CDR2 FQGNSA come from the germline V gene. The CDR3 is made up of 19 amino acids. The CDR3 DNA reads as TGTGCCAGCAGCGAAGCACCTCGGGGACTAGCGGGAGGGCCCCGGGGGCAGTACTTC. Protein sequence: CASSEAPRGLAGGPRGQYF.